Below, 23 T cell receptor beta chains from the same sample are listed, as sequenced in a study of T cell changes during pregnancy in multiple sclerosis (dated by TCRdb to the late 2010s). Receptor libraries were prepared by the immunoSEQ multiplex PCR assay. TCRdb stores this immuneACCESS table with in-frame sequences only. Part of the clones is absent; in the studies checked, under half of the shortfall reflects unresolved V genes, and no reason is known for the rest. The sample table shows fewer than 35,000 clones, and roughly nine tenths are seen once. 2.5% to 3.5% of the sample lies in the top ten. This sample comprised CD4+ T cells from peripheral blood mononuclear cells, obtained in the third trimester of pregnancy. The receptors come from a female donor in good health, enrolled as a control in a pregnancy study.

This chain links TRBV7-7 with TRBJ2-3; 9 positions match TRBD2. V shed 5 bases and J 4 bases; nucleotides not matched to a gene: 10. In germline, CDR1 is SSHAT, CDR2 FNYEAQ (reference sequence). The CDR3 loop spans 16 amino acids. CDR3 bases: TGTGCCAGCAGCACAGGCGGGCGGGGGGGAGCAGATACGCAGTATTTT. It codes for CASSTGGRGGADTQYF.

The DNA for the CDR3 is TGCAGCGTGGCCGGGACAGCTGGAAACACCATATATTTT. It specifies CSVAGTAGNTIYF. The J gene is TRBJ1-3, the V gene TRBV29-1; the match to TRBD1 covers 7 bases. The CDR3 is 13 residues long. Trimming cost V 6 bases and J 2 bases; bases outside gene matches: 4. Germline V gene lookup returns CDR1 SQVTM and CDR2 ANQGSEA.

The DNA of the CDR3 is TGTGCCAGCAGCGCTCCCAGGGGAGGGAGGCAAGAGACCCAGTACTTC. Protein product: CASSAPRGGRQETQYF. The chain combines TRBV9 with TRBJ2-5; a weak D match, TRBD2 (7 bases). V was cut by 3 bases and J by 2 bases, with 17 bases left in between. CDR3 size: 16 residues. Germline values: CDR1 SGDLS, CDR2 YYNGEE.

The chain combines TRBV19 with TRBJ2-7; 8 bases map to TRBD1. The trim removed 3 bases at V and 4 bases at J, leaving 11 bases unmatched. Germline loops: CDR1 LNHDA, CDR2 SQIVND (reference sequence). The length of the CDR3 is 16 residues. CDR3 amino acids: CASSIPPGTGTYEQYF. CDR3 in DNA: TGTGCCAGTAGTATCCCTCCCGGGACAGGTACTTACGAGCAGTACTTC.

The gene calls are TRBV6-6 and TRBJ1-5, with D hard to call. The V gene's germline CDR1 is MNHNY and CDR2 SVGAGI (reference sequence). V lost 4 bases and J lost 4, with 17 bases in between. The CDR3 sequence is 16 residues long. In DNA, the CDR3 is TGTGCCAGCAGTTCCACGGGGAGGCGGACTAATCAGCCCCAGCATTTT. Its translation: CASSSTGRRTNQPQHF.

The chain recombines TRBV29-1 with TRBJ2-7; D remains ambiguous. The CDR3 contains 12 residues. The V gene lost 3 bases and the J gene lost 2 bases, with 8 bases spanning the gap. Germline V gene sequence: CDR1 SQVTM, CDR2 ANQGSEA. The CDR3 DNA reads as TGCAGCGTTGAGGGCTTTACCTACGAGCAGTACTTC. Protein product: CSVEGFTYEQYF.

The chain carries TRBV4-1 and TRBJ2-5; no definite D call. The CDR3 contains 16 residues. Germline CDR1 is MGHRA and CDR2 is YSYEKL. Trimming left V 6 bases short and J 2 bases short, with 19 bases between. CDR3 coding DNA: TGCGCCAGCAGGGCTACTTGGTACAGCACACAAGAGACCCAGTACTTC. It is translated as CASRATWYSTQETQYF.

This chain links TRBV19 with TRBJ1-1; 9 positions agree with TRBD1. V lost 6 bases, J lost 1 base, and 3 bases stayed unmatched. Germline CDR1 is LNHDA and CDR2 is SQIVND (reference sequence). The CDR3 has 14 residues. The CDR3 sequence: CASRLDRGNTEAFF. The CDR3 DNA reads TGTGCCAGTAGGTTGGACAGGGGGAACACTGAAGCTTTCTTT.

This sequence joins TRBV19 and TRBJ2-7; 11 bases match TRBD2. CDR3 length: 16 amino acids. The V segment lost 5 bases and the J segment 0 bases; nucleotides outside the gene matches: 6. CDR1 LNHDA and CDR2 SQIVND come from the germline V gene (reference sequence). This chain's CDR3 is CASSFGLAGNSYEQYF. The CDR3 DNA follows: TGTGCCAGTAGTTTCGGACTAGCGGGCAACTCCTACGAGCAGTACTTC.

The chain joins TRBV7-9 to TRBJ1-2, with D unresolved. The CDR3 has 14 amino acids. From germline, CDR1 is SEHNR and CDR2 FQNEAQ (reference sequence). V was cut by 3 bases and J by 4 bases, with 12 bases left in between. CDR3: CASSFREAAYGYTF. The CDR3 DNA reads TGTGCCAGCAGCTTCCGGGAGGCGGCCTATGGCTACACCTTC.

This rearrangement joins TRBV4-1 to TRBJ2-3; 8 bases fit TRBD2. The CDR3 extends over 15 amino acids. The trim removed 1 base at V and 4 bases at J, leaving 4 bases unmatched. CDR1 and CDR2 from the germline V gene are MGHRA and YSYEKL. The CDR3 nucleotides are TGCGCCAGCAGCCAAGGCGGGGGGTTCCCAGATACGCAGTATTTT. Amino acid sequence: CASSQGGGFPDTQYF.

As DNA, the CDR3 is TGTGCCAGCAGTGCATTGGACAGGGGGGTCGCCTACGAGCAGTACTTC. Encoded protein: CASSALDRGVAYEQYF. This rearrangement joins TRBV6-4 to TRBJ2-7; TRBD1 aligns across 10 bases. The CDR3 loop spans 16 amino acids. With 4 bases clipped from V and 2 bases from J, the junction kept 8 bases outside the gene matches. Germline V gives CDR1 MRHNA, CDR2 SNTAGT.

The V gene is TRBV6-6, the J gene TRBJ1-5; D might be TRBD1 (5 bases). CDR1 and CDR2 from the germline V gene are MNHNY and SVGAGI (reference sequence). With 2 bases removed from V and 9 bases from J, the gap between germline ends came to 5 bases. The CDR3 contains 11 residues. The CDR3 nucleotides are TGTGCCAGCAGTTACAGGGGGCCCCAGCATTTT. Protein product: CASSYRGPQHF.

This sequence joins TRBV28 and TRBJ1-2; the match to TRBD1 covers 11 bases. This CDR3 has 15 amino acids. Germline trimming cut 5 bases from V and 8 bases from J; bases unmatched to any gene: 10. Germline CDR1 is MDHEN and CDR2 is SYDVKM. The CDR3 spells CASSLPAGTGGGYTF. In DNA, the CDR3 is TGTGCCAGCAGTCTCCCCGCCGGGACAGGGGGAGGCTACACCTTC.

The chain uses TRBV7-9 and TRBJ1-1; TRBD1 might be the D (5 bases). Per germline, CDR1 SEHNR and CDR2 FQNEAQ (reference sequence). V was trimmed by 4 bases and J by 9 bases, leaving 15 bases between them. The CDR3 loop spans 13 amino acids. The DNA of the CDR3 is TGTGCCAGCAGCTCGCCCGAAGGGGCAAAAGCTTTCTTT. Protein product: CASSSPEGAKAFF.

In DNA form, the CDR3 reads TGTGCCAGCAGCTTAGATCGGTTGGGACAGGGGACCGGGGAGCTGTTTTTT. Its protein is CASSLDRLGQGTGELFF. The chain employs TRBV7-9 and TRBJ2-2; 10 nucleotides match TRBD1. From germline, CDR1 is SEHNR and CDR2 FQNEAQ (reference sequence). The CDR3 runs 17 residues. Germline trimming cut 1 base from V and 5 bases from J; bases unmatched to any gene: 7.

The chain carries TRBV5-1 and TRBJ2-7; D call uncertain. CDR1 and CDR2 from the germline V gene are SGHRS and YFSETQ. Trimming removed 2 bases at V and 2 bases at J, with 2 bases between. The CDR3 covers 11 residues. The CDR3 sequence: CASSFAYEQYF. The CDR3 DNA reads TGCGCCAGCAGCTTCGCCTACGAGCAGTACTTC.

The genes are TRBV28 and TRBJ2-2; D unresolved. Trimming pared 6 bases from V and 5 bases from J, leaving 7 bases between. The germline V gene encodes CDR1 MDHEN and CDR2 SYDVKM. The CDR3 is 12 amino acids. In nucleotides, the CDR3 is TGTGCCAGCAGCATACAGACCGGGGAGCTGTTTTTT. This sequence encodes CASSIQTGELFF.

Only a few counts were recorded for this clone. The chain carries TRBV28 and TRBJ1-2; TRBD1 aligns across 8 bases. The CDR3 is 14 amino acids. With 4 bases clipped from V and 4 bases from J, the junction kept 5 bases outside the gene matches. CDR1 and CDR2 (germline): MDHEN, SYDVKM. DNA of the CDR3: TGTGCCAGCAGTTACGGGACAGGCCTCTATGGCTACACCTTC. Amino acid sequence: CASSYGTGLYGYTF.

The chain employs TRBV27 and TRBJ1-2, with unresolved D. The germline CDR1 and CDR2 sequences are MNHEY and SMNVEV (reference sequence). CDR3 length equals 13 residues. The germline V and J ends were trimmed by 4 bases and 9 bases, with 15 bases remaining between them. The CDR3 here is CASSSGGRGSYTF. CDR3 bases: TGTGCCAGCAGTTCTGGAGGGAGAGGGAGCTACACCTTC.

Only one count was recorded for this clone. The chain joins TRBV19 to TRBJ2-4; D might be TRBD1 (8 bases). The CDR3 runs to 14 residues. The V gene lost 4 bases and the J gene lost 5 bases, with 12 bases spanning the gap. Germline V lookup: CDR1 LNHDA, CDR2 SQIVND (reference sequence). DNA of the CDR3: TGTGCCAGTAGTAGGGGGGGACAGGAAAACATTCAGTACTTC. Translating it yields CASSRGGQENIQYF.

This rearrangement joins TRBV28 to TRBJ1-1; D might be TRBD1 (6 bases). V was shortened by 6 bases and J by 3 bases, with 14 bases between the two germline ends. This CDR3 has 14 residues. The germline CDR1 and CDR2 sequences are MDHEN and SYDVKM. The chain's CDR3 is CASRDHRVDTEAFF. Here the CDR3 DNA reads TGTGCCAGCAGAGACCACAGGGTAGACACTGAAGCTTTCTTT.

The genes are TRBV6-5 and TRBJ2-5; TRBD1 is a possible D gene (7 bases). The germline V and J ends were trimmed by 7 bases and 5 bases, with 14 bases remaining between them. Germline values: CDR1 MNHEY, CDR2 SVGAGI. This CDR3 is 13 amino acids long. The CDR3 DNA sequence: TGTGCCAGCACCGCGACAGGGAGGGAGACCCAGTACTTC. Translated, it gives CASTATGRETQYF.